These 21 T cell receptor beta chains originate from one sample sequenced in a study of cytomegalovirus exposure and HLA in healthy donors. It was with 60 Vbeta and 13 Jbeta primers that the PCR ran. Profiled with immunoSEQ multiplex PCR; TCRdb holds only in-frame clones, not every one. The sample lists about 130,000 clones; about 74% were seen once. The sample comprised PBMCs. The source of these receptors is a middle-aged man in good health and CMV-seronegative.

This clone occurred a few times. This sequence joins TRBV7-3 and TRBJ2-3; D is undetermined. Germline CDR1 reads SGHTA; CDR2 reads FQGTGA. This CDR3 comprises 13 residues. The V gene lost 5 bases and the J gene lost 5 bases, with 11 bases spanning the gap. Written as DNA, the CDR3 is TGTGCCAGCAGCCCCCGGTCTGAAGATACGCAGTATTTT. This sequence encodes CASSPRSEDTQYF.

The gene calls are TRBV27 and TRBJ2-7, with D possibly matching TRBD2 (5 bases). Trimming stripped 8 bases from V and 1 base from J, with 18 bases between. CDR1 MNHEY and CDR2 SMNVEV come from the germline V gene (reference sequence). CDR3 length: 15 amino acids. The CDR3 DNA reads as TGTGCCAGCGCCCCACGGCTAGCCGGGTCCTACGAGCAGTACTTC. It specifies CASAPRLAGSYEQYF.

The count of this clone is one. The chain combines TRBV6-5 with TRBJ2-3, with D tentatively TRBD1 (6 bases). Per germline, CDR1 MNHEY and CDR2 SVGAGI. The CDR3 has 15 residues. V gave up 4 bases and J gave up 0 bases, with 11 bases separating them. The CDR3 protein is CASSSQGQSTDTQYF. Written as DNA, the CDR3 is TGTGCCAGCAGTTCACAGGGCCAGAGCACAGATACGCAGTATTTT.

The chain uses TRBV7-2 and TRBJ1-1; 9 bases are a match to TRBD1. Looked up from germline, CDR1 is SGHTA and CDR2 is FQGNSA. There are 13 residues in the CDR3. V lost 3 bases and J lost 10; bases outside the gene matches: 6. In DNA, the CDR3 is TGTGCCAGCAGCTTTAACCAGGGACAGGGAGCTTTCTTT. Translated, it gives CASSFNQGQGAFF.

The chain employs TRBV6-1 and TRBJ2-7; TRBD1 matches at 10 bases. The CDR3 length is 16 residues. The germline V gene encodes CDR1 MNHNS and CDR2 SASEGT. V dropped 1 base and J dropped 6; count of bases not matched to a gene: 9. The CDR3 region is CASSEVGTGVSGEQYF. The CDR3 DNA follows: TGTGCCAGCAGTGAAGTTGGGACAGGGGTGTCCGGCGAGCAGTACTTC.

V usage is TRBV7-3 and J usage is TRBJ2-7; perhaps TRBD1 as D (6 bases). There are 16 residues in the CDR3. CDR1 SGHTA and CDR2 FQGTGA come from the germline V gene. Trimming removed 1 base at V and 0 bases at J, with 13 bases between. CDR3 nucleotides: TGTGCCAGCAGCTTAAGCAGGACAGAAGTCTCCTACGAGCAGTACTTC. The encoded protein is CASSLSRTEVSYEQYF.

This clone showed up just a few times. The chain carries TRBV5-6 and TRBJ2-7, with D perhaps TRBD2 (6 bases). The germline V gene has CDR1 SGHDT and CDR2 YYEEEE. V was pared by 4 bases and J by 2 bases, with 13 bases between. The CDR3 totals 14 residues. The CDR3 loop reads CASSGGTTAYEQYF. In DNA form, the CDR3 reads TGTGCCAGCAGCGGAGGGACGACAGCCTACGAGCAGTACTTC.

This clone has only a few counts. V gene TRBV4-2 combines with J gene TRBJ1-2; tentatively, D is TRBD1 (5 bases). Germline V gene sequence: CDR1 LGHNA, CDR2 YNFKEQ. Deletions cut 5 bases from V and 7 bases from J, with 14 bases between. The CDR3 is made up of 13 amino acids. The CDR3 sequence is CASSLGGRGGYTF. CDR3 bases: TGTGCCAGCAGCTTGGGAGGGAGGGGTGGCTACACCTTC.

The chain employs TRBV7-9 and TRBJ2-3; 8 nucleotides align to TRBD2. The CDR3 sequence is 16 residues long. The J segment lost 0 bases and the V segment lost 1 base, leaving 3 bases of the junction unmatched. Germline loops: CDR1 SEHNR, CDR2 FQNEAQ (reference sequence). CDR3 protein: CASSLVIAGSTDTQYF. CDR3 bases: TGTGCCAGCAGCTTAGTGATAGCGGGGAGCACAGATACGCAGTATTTT.

The J gene is TRBJ2-7, the V gene TRBV4-2, with 8 bases matching TRBD1. The CDR3 sequence is 15 residues long. V shed 2 bases, J shed 2 bases, and the junction held 5 bases outside the gene matches. Germline CDR1 reads LGHNA; CDR2 reads YNFKEQ. In DNA form, the CDR3 reads TGTGCCAGCAGCCAAACGGACAGGGTCGCCTACGAGCAGTACTTC. Residues: CASSQTDRVAYEQYF.

In its sample, this clone was seen a few times. J is TRBJ1-6 and V is TRBV7-2, with D hard to call. This CDR3 region has 13 residues. The V gene's germline CDR1 is SGHTA and CDR2 FQGNSA. V was trimmed by 1 base and J by 10 bases, leaving 8 bases between them. The CDR3 DNA reads as TGTGCCAGCAGCTTAGTGTGGCGGTCACCCCTCCACTTT. Translation gives CASSLVWRSPLHF.

The chain joins TRBV11-2 to TRBJ2-3, with 11 bases matching TRBD2. Looked up from germline, CDR1 is SGHAT and CDR2 is FQNNGV. The CDR3 runs 18 residues. Losses at the gene ends were 3 bases for V and 2 bases for J; bases not matched to a gene: 10. The CDR3 DNA reads TGTGCCAGCAGCTTCACCCAGACTAGCGGGGAGACCACAGATACGCAGTATTTT. This translates into CASSFTQTSGETTDTQYF. The entire variable domain, with the rest obtained from reference TRBV11-2 and TRBJ2-3, is as follows: EAGVAQSPRYKIIEKRQSVAFWCNPISGHATLYWYQQILGQGPKLLIQFQNNGVVDDSQLPKDRFSAERLKGVDSTLKIQPAKLEDSAVYLCASSFTQTSGETTDTQYFGPGTRLTVL.

CDR3 amino acids: CASSQEVSSNYGYTF. Written as DNA, the CDR3 is TGCGCCAGCAGCCAAGAGGTCAGTTCTAACTATGGCTACACCTTC. This rearrangement joins TRBV4-3 to TRBJ1-2, with D hard to call. Germline CDR1 and CDR2: LGHNA and YSLEER. The V end lost 0 bases, the J end lost 0 bases, and 8 bases lay between the germline ends. The CDR3 covers 15 residues.

This clone showed up just a few times. This chain connects TRBV28 to TRBJ1-1; tentative D call: TRBD1 (5 bases). V was clipped by 7 bases and J by 0 bases, with 18 bases between them. This CDR3 has 16 residues. CDR1 MDHEN and CDR2 SYDVKM come from the germline V gene. CDR3 sequence (DNA): TGTGCCAGCACCAGTTTCGGGGCGGGGGTGAACACTGAAGCTTTCTTT. Its protein is CASTSFGAGVNTEAFF.

The chain carries TRBV6-5 and TRBJ1-1, with 7 positions matching TRBD1. The germline CDR1 and CDR2 sequences are MNHEY and SVGAGI. Unmatched junction bases numbered 9, after V lost 0 bases and J lost 5 bases. The CDR3 loop spans 16 amino acids. The CDR3 DNA reads TGTGCCAGCAGTTACTCGCTGACTCAGGGGGGAACTGAAGCTTTCTTT. Translated, it gives CASSYSLTQGGTEAFF.

The CDR3 region has the DNA TGCGCCAGCAGCCAACGTCCTACCTCTCCAGATAGGTGGCGGGGCTCTCGGGAGACCCAGTACTTC. This gives the protein CASSQRPTSPDRWRGSRETQYF. The chain recombines TRBV4-3 with TRBJ2-5; D possibly corresponds to TRBD2 (6 bases). The CDR3 is 22 residues long. The V and J ends lost 2 bases and 5 bases respectively, with 36 bases between them. CDR1 and CDR2 from the germline V gene are LGHNA and YSLEER.

This clone was counted only a few times. V usage is TRBV2 and J usage is TRBJ1-4; D unresolved. The germline V gene encodes CDR1 SNHLY and CDR2 FYNNEI. CDR3 length: 11 residues. V was cut by 7 bases and J by 8 bases, with 8 bases left in between. CDR3: CASNYYEKLFF. In DNA, the CDR3 is TGTGCCAGCAACTATTACGAAAAACTGTTTTTT.

Only a few counts were recorded for this clone. The V call is TRBV19, the J call TRBJ1-1; D call uncertain. Germline loops: CDR1 LNHDA, CDR2 SQIVND (reference sequence). V lost 3 bases and J lost 4, with 15 bases in between. The CDR3 has 15 residues. CDR3 DNA sequence: TGTGCCAGTAGTATTGGCGGGCAGCCGAGCACTGAAGCTTTCTTT. Translation: CASSIGGQPSTEAFF. The entire variable domain, with the rest obtained from reference TRBV19 and TRBJ1-1, is as follows: DGGITQSPKYLFRKEGQNVTLSCEQNLNHDAMYWYRQDPGQGLRLIYYSQIVNDFQKGDIAEGYSVSREKKESFPLTVTSAQKNPTAFYLCASSIGGQPSTEAFFGQGTRLTVV.

The chain is built from TRBV5-1 and TRBJ2-7; 9 bases map to TRBD2. CDR1 and CDR2 (germline): SGHRS, YFSETQ. CDR3 size: 14 residues. J gave up 1 base and V 3 bases, and 2 bases lay outside the gene matches. The CDR3: CASSSTSGSYEQYF. The CDR3 DNA is TGCGCCAGCAGCTCGACTAGCGGATCCTACGAGCAGTACTTC.

This chain uses TRBV4-3 with TRBJ1-5; 7 bases map to TRBD1. V was pared by 0 bases and J by 10 bases, with 9 bases of the junction left unmatched. The germline CDR1 and CDR2 sequences are LGHNA and YSLEER. The CDR3 sequence is 15 residues long. The CDR3 DNA is TGCGCCAGCAGCCAAGATCGGGGACAGCCTTATCCCCAGCATTTT. Protein sequence: CASSQDRGQPYPQHF.

The J gene is TRBJ1-5, the V gene TRBV6-5, with D tentatively TRBD1 (5 bases). Per the germline V gene, CDR1 is MNHEY and CDR2 is SVGAGI. This CDR3 comprises 13 residues. V was shortened by 5 bases and J by 3 bases, with 8 bases between the two germline ends. CDR3 bases: TGTGCCAGCAGTGACAGTTACAATCAGCCCCAGCATTTT. This gives the protein CASSDSYNQPQHF.